Below, one T cell receptor beta chain is given with its context. The data belong to a study of control samples from healthy donors and cancer patients. CDR1 LNHNV and CDR2 YYDKDF come from the germline V gene (reference sequence). The CDR3 extends over 14 amino acids. The V and J ends lost 7 bases and 7 bases, in that order; junction bases with no gene match: 11. Sequencing used immunoSEQ multiplex PCR; TCRdb keeps in-frame clones, though not all of them. The sample comprises about 130,000 clones, approximately 90% of which are singletons, and approximately 8.6% rests with the top ten. The receptor was derived from a man aged 18 to 29 in good health. Sequencing was performed on blood. The V call is TRBV15, the J call TRBJ1-2, with 8 bases that match TRBD1. The CDR3, as DNA: TGTGCCACCACCGAAGACAGGGGCCCGAGTGGCTACACCTTC. This translates into CATTEDRGPSGYTF.